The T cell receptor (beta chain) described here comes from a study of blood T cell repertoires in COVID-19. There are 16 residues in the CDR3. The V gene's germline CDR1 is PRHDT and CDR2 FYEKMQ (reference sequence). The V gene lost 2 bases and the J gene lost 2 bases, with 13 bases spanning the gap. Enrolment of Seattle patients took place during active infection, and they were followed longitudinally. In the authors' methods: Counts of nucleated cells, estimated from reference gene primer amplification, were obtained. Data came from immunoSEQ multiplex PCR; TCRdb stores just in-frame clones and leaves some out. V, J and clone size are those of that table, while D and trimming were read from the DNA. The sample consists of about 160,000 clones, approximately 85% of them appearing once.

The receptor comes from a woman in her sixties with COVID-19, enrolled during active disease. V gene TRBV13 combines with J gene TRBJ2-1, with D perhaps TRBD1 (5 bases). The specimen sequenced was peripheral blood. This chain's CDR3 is CASSLRRDSAYNEQFF. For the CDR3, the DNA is TGTGCCAGCAGCTTACGCCGCGACAGTGCCTACAATGAGCAGTTCTTC.